This T cell receptor beta chain was recovered during a study of neoadjuvant anti-PD-1 for oral cavity cancer. J lost 5 bases, V lost 4 bases, and 5 bases had no gene match. The CDR3 totals 13 residues. CDR1 and CDR2 from the germline V gene are SGHRS and YFSETQ. Generated by immunoSEQ multiplex PCR, the TCRdb table keeps only in-frame clones and is missing some. This table holds 60,000 to 75,000 clones, 65% to 80% found once. This clonotype was obtained from a person aged 35-79 years with oral cavity squamous cell carcinoma. The J gene is TRBJ2-5, the V gene TRBV5-1; 7 nucleotides match TRBD2. Source: PBMCs, taken before nivolumab (anti-PD-1) treatment. CDR3: CASSRTSGETQYF. In DNA, the CDR3 is TGCGCCAGCAGCCGGACTAGTGGGGAGACCCAGTACTTC.